This T cell receptor (beta chain) was sequenced during a study of T cells in localized non-small cell lung cancer. Study outcomes and limitations: There was higher T cell clonality in uninvolved adjacent lung than in tumor, and it was highest there. Elevated blood T cell density was associated with longer overall survival. A median of 57 of the top 100 tumor clones appeared in adjacent lung, which was paired and uninvolved.

In germline, CDR1 is LGHNA, CDR2 YNFKEQ. The V gene lost 0 bases and the J gene lost 1 base, with 11 bases spanning the gap. This CDR3 region has 16 residues. Some clones are missing from TCRdb's copy, which holds only in-frame ones; the method was immunoSEQ multiplex PCR. The data contain approximately 20,000 clones, roughly 84% of them singletons. As concerns this clone: What it binds is not known.

The origin of this receptor is a woman aged 35-75 years with stage II squamous cell lung carcinoma. Sequencing used PBMCs, obtained before any cancer treatment. The chain combines TRBV4-2 with TRBJ2-3, with no clear D. Written as DNA, the CDR3 is TGTGCCAGCAGCCAAGAAGGGCTGTCTGGCACAGATACGCAGTATTTT. Its translation is CASSQEGLSGTDTQYF.